This T cell receptor beta chain was captured by sequencing in a study of identical twins. CDR3 length: 15 residues. The germline CDR1 and CDR2 sequences are SGHTA and FQGNSA. J gave up 6 bases and V 5 bases, and 8 bases lay outside the gene matches. Study outcomes and limitations: It was possible that invariant MAIT and iNKT cells partly confounded the zero-insertion analyses. The same donors were not followed; conclusions instead depended on cross-sectional statistical analysis. For out-of-frame beta sequences, excess twin sharing was weaker.

With regard to this clonotype: Its matching antigen is unknown.

Each cDNA held unique molecular identifiers, and template switching gave it a universal primer site. TCRdb reprocessed the 5' RACE reads via MiXCR and lists one record per CDR3 protein. The data contain about 240,000 distinct CDR3 sequences, roughly a tenth of them seen just once; the ten biggest clones take up 10%. The V and J genes are TRBV7-2 and TRBJ2-5; 11 bases fit TRBD1. The specimen sequenced was memory T cells sorted from blood. The TCR comes from a man aged 45 to 65 in good health. The CDR3 region has the DNA TGTGCCAGCAGCCCCTCTGGGACAGGGGGAAAGACCCAGTACTTC. Translation: CASSPSGTGGKTQYF. Filled out from reference TRBV7-2 and TRBJ2-5, the complete variable domain reads GAGVSQSPSNKVTEKGKDVELRCDPISGHTALYWYRQSLGQGLEFLIYFQGNSAPDKSGLPSDRFSAERTGGSVSTLTIQRTQQEDSAVYLCASSPSGTGGKTQYFGPGTRLLVL.